The 10 T cell receptor beta chains below all came from one sample that was sequenced in a study of blood T cell repertoires in COVID-19. The method was immunoSEQ multiplex PCR; TCRdb's version includes in-frame clones alone and lacks a portion of them. The sample lists approximately 120,000 clones; around 88% were seen once. The specimen was peripheral blood. The receptor set was obtained from a human donor in a cohort sampled during active COVID-19.

This clone came up a few times. V gene TRBV6-5 combines with J gene TRBJ1-2, with D possibly being TRBD1 (6 bases). The CDR3 contains 13 residues. V was pared by 7 bases and J by 3 bases, with 12 bases between. CDR1 and CDR2 from the germline V gene are MNHEY and SVGAGI. CDR3 region: CASNPQGYYGYTF. CDR3 nucleotide sequence: TGTGCCAGCAATCCACAGGGCTACTATGGCTACACCTTC.

This clone has just one count. In this CDR3 the conserved last residue, phenylalanine or tryptophan, is missing, so a read error is likely. The DNA is left out, because the CDR3 cannot be placed on it with certainty; the CDR3 is given as TCRdb lists it. V gene TRBV6-5 combines with J gene TRBJ2-7; no check of the table's D call, TRBD1, against the DNA was made. The CDR3 length equals 11 residues, ends included. CDR1 and CDR2 (germline): MNHEY, SVGAGI. This chain's CDR3 is CASSYVPTGAT.

This chain uses TRBV7-7 with TRBJ2-3; TRBD2 agrees at 10 bases. Germline trimming cut 0 bases from V and 4 bases from J; bases unmatched to any gene: 1. CDR1 and CDR2 (germline): SSHAT, FNYEAQ (reference sequence). The CDR3 length is 15 residues. CDR3 nucleotide sequence: TGTGCCAGCAGCTTAGCTCTAGCGGGAGCAGATACGCAGTATTTT. This codes for CASSLALAGADTQYF.

The chain employs TRBV6-4 and TRBJ2-2; D ambiguous. CDR1 MRHNA and CDR2 SNTAGT come from the germline V gene. With 7 bases removed from V and 7 bases from J, the gap between germline ends came to 7 bases. The CDR3 spans 11 residues. The DNA for the CDR3 is TGTGCCAGCAATAGTGGCGGGGAGCTGTTTTTT. It translates to CASNSGGELFF.

V usage is TRBV4-1 and J usage is TRBJ2-1; 8 bases agree with TRBD2. Germline V gene data show CDR1 as MGHRA and CDR2 as YSYEKL. This CDR3 contains 15 residues. Trimming cost V 0 bases and J 4 bases; bases outside gene matches: 2. CDR3 region: CASSQERGRYNEQFF. CDR3 sequence (DNA): TGCGCCAGCAGCCAAGAACGCGGGAGGTACAATGAGCAGTTCTTC.

The gene calls are TRBV7-9 and TRBJ2-7; 7 bases are shared with TRBD2. The V and J ends lost 1 base and 5 bases, in that order; junction bases with no gene match: 8. The germline CDR1 and CDR2 sequences are SEHNR and FQNEAQ (reference sequence). The CDR3 is 15 residues long. CDR3 in amino acids: CASSLVGGSINEQYF. DNA for the CDR3: TGTGCCAGCAGCTTAGTCGGCGGGAGCATCAACGAGCAGTACTTC.

V gene TRBV19 combines with J gene TRBJ2-7, with 10 bases fitting TRBD1. Germline CDR1 LNHDA, CDR2 SQIVND (reference sequence). V shed 5 bases and J 4 bases; nucleotides not matched to a gene: 8. The CDR3 runs 15 residues. CDR3 nucleotides: TGTGCCAGTAGTGGGGGGGACAGGGGCTCTTACGAGCAGTACTTC. Its protein product is CASSGGDRGSYEQYF.

V is TRBV9 and J is TRBJ2-7, with D possibly being TRBD1 (5 bases). Deletions cut 0 bases from V and 3 bases from J, with 22 bases between. The CDR3 loop spans 18 amino acids. CDR1 is SGDLS, CDR2 YYNGEE, per germline. CDR3 amino acids: CASSVGLGQGGFNYEQYF. In nucleotides, the CDR3 is TGTGCCAGCAGCGTAGGACTCGGGCAGGGTGGGTTCAACTACGAGCAGTACTTC. Combining the CDR3 with reference TRBV9 and TRBJ2-7 gives the whole variable domain DSGVTQTPKHLITATGQRVTLRCSPRSGDLSVYWYQQSLDQGLQFLIQYYNGEERAKGNILERFSAQQFPDLHSELNLSSLELGDSALYFCASSVGLGQGGFNYEQYFGPGTRLTVT.

The chain joins TRBV10-3 to TRBJ2-5; 7 nucleotides line up with TRBD2. The V gene end was trimmed by 3 bases and the J gene end by 2 bases; junction bases not matched to a gene: 12. Germline V CDR1 and CDR2: ENHRY, SYGVKD. CDR3 size: 17 residues. CDR3 in DNA: TGTGCCATCAGTGACCCCGATCGTGTGGGAGGGCAAGAGACCCAGTACTTC. Its protein product is CAISDPDRVGGQETQYF.

The chain uses TRBV6-1 and TRBJ2-4, with a tentative D call TRBD1 (6 bases). CDR3 size: 20 residues. Germline V gene sequence: CDR1 MNHNS, CDR2 SASEGT. The V and J ends lost 2 bases and 2 bases respectively, with 25 bases between them. The CDR3: CASSERPGAGSTTTKNIQYF. The CDR3 DNA sequence: TGTGCCAGCAGTGAACGTCCAGGGGCAGGGAGTACTACGACCAAAAACATTCAGTACTTC.